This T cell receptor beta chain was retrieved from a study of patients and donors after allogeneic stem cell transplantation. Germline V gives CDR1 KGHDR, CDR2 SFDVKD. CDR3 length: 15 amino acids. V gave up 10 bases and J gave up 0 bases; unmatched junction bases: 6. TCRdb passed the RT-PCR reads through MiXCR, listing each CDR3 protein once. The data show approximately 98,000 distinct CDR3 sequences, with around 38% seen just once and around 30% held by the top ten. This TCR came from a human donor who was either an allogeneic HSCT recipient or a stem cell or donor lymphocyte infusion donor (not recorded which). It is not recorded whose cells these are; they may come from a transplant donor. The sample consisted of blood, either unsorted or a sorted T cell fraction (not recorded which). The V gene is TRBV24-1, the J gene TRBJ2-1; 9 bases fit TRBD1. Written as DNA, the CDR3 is TGTGCCACAAGACAGGGGGGAAACTCCTACAATGAGCAGTTCTTC. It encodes CATRQGGNSYNEQFF.